This is a list of T cell receptor beta chains from one sample in a study of T-cell reconstitution after alpha-beta-depleted transplantation in children. One entry per CDR3 protein, called by TCRdb with MiXCR from the PCR reads. In the table there are a few hundred thousand distinct CDR3 sequences, about 17% of which are singletons. Sequencing was performed on PBMCs from the stem cell graft donor, taken from the stem cell graft. Receptor source: a human donor who donated a stem cell graft to a child with acute lymphoblastic leukemia. CDR3s leave out the opening cysteine and the closing phenylalanine or tryptophan. The D gene is left open where the match is weak.

v_call: TRBV15
d_call: TRBD1
cdr3_aa: ATRIQTGVNYGYT

v_call: TRBV30
d_call: NA
cdr3_aa: AWREGLSSITEAF

v_call: TRBV5-6
d_call: NA
cdr3_aa: ASSLLGLGQF

v_call: TRBV27
d_call: NA
cdr3_aa: ASSLYGSEAF

v_call: TRBV9
d_call: TRBD2
cdr3_aa: ASSGGGRLDTQY

v_call: TRBV11-2
d_call: NA
cdr3_aa: ASSLEPGRLSNYGYT

v_call: TRBV5-6
d_call: NA
cdr3_aa: ASSLEVARVNTGELF

v_call: TRBV5-1
d_call: NA
cdr3_aa: ASSLDGFYEQY

v_call: TRBV10-3
d_call: TRBD2
cdr3_aa: AIKGERESTGELF

v_call: TRBV11-1
d_call: NA
cdr3_aa: ASSLEVLAENYNEGQF

v_call: TRBV20-1
d_call: NA
cdr3_aa: SARDPTGPNTEAF

v_call: TRBV3-1
d_call: NA
cdr3_aa: ASIGGVDYGYT

v_call: TRBV11-2
d_call: NA
cdr3_aa: ASSLGGQQNEQF

v_call: TRBV24-1
d_call: TRBD1
cdr3_aa: ATSDLQQGANEQF

v_call: TRBV5-1
d_call: NA
cdr3_aa: ASSLIPKNIQY

v_call: TRBV24-1
d_call: NA
cdr3_aa: ATSATATDTQY

v_call: TRBV23-1
d_call: NA
cdr3_aa: ASSQSPSSGANVLT

v_call: TRBV3-1
d_call: TRBD2
cdr3_aa: ASSQGILAGRYNEQF

v_call: TRBV29-1
d_call: TRBD1
cdr3_aa: SGRLQGAGGYT

v_call: TRBV7-3
d_call: NA
cdr3_aa: ASSPDQGETQY

v_call: TRBV4-1
d_call: NA
cdr3_aa: ASSQTSSLGTDTQY

v_call: TRBV7-2
d_call: NA
cdr3_aa: ASSLSYHRRAEQF

v_call: TRBV7-9
d_call: TRBD2
cdr3_aa: ASSPRLAGFYEQY

v_call: TRBV5-1
d_call: NA
cdr3_aa: ASSFGGSAWGYEQY

v_call: TRBV5-1
d_call: NA
cdr3_aa: ASSLGVVGREVNEQF

v_call: TRBV3-1
d_call: NA
cdr3_aa: ASSQDGNIGHYGYT

v_call: TRBV10-3
d_call: TRBD2
cdr3_aa: AIRDGTRETQY

v_call: TRBV29-1
d_call: TRBD1
cdr3_aa: SVATGVGYT

v_call: TRBV12-3/TRBV12-4
d_call: TRBD1
cdr3_aa: ASSFLFWTGNNGNTIY

v_call: TRBV20-1
d_call: NA
cdr3_aa: SSHRDFSNQPQH

v_call: TRBV5-1
d_call: NA
cdr3_aa: ASSLQGDADTQY

v_call: TRBV6-5
d_call: NA
cdr3_aa: ASSYYGSYEQY

v_call: TRBV20-1
d_call: TRBD2
cdr3_aa: SARDFSGTSGRRSYNEQF

v_call: TRBV27
d_call: TRBD2
cdr3_aa: ASSLGGRIYEQY

v_call: TRBV12-3/TRBV12-4
d_call: TRBD1
cdr3_aa: ASLGDSHTEAF

v_call: TRBV7-3
d_call: TRBD2
cdr3_aa: ASSPGTSWYNEQF

v_call: TRBV19
d_call: NA
cdr3_aa: ASSIELLNTGELF

v_call: TRBV15
d_call: NA
cdr3_aa: ATSRDALIAF

v_call: TRBV15
d_call: NA
cdr3_aa: ATSRSHRTTNEKLF

v_call: TRBV7-9
d_call: TRBD2
cdr3_aa: ASSSQAGAGSYEQY

v_call: TRBV5-5
d_call: NA
cdr3_aa: ASNRGGYEQF

v_call: TRBV27
d_call: NA
cdr3_aa: ASSLGPAYSNQPQH

v_call: TRBV12-3/TRBV12-4
d_call: NA
cdr3_aa: ASSSRRWVEAF

v_call: TRBV9
d_call: NA
cdr3_aa: ASSSSGYTDTQY

v_call: TRBV12-3/TRBV12-4
d_call: NA
cdr3_aa: ASSDSGVGNTIY

v_call: TRBV29-1
d_call: TRBD2
cdr3_aa: SVTSGLTDTQY

v_call: TRBV5-6
d_call: NA
cdr3_aa: ASSLRGGPYEQY

v_call: TRBV29-1
d_call: NA
cdr3_aa: SVTDRGMNTEAF

v_call: TRBV6-5
d_call: NA
cdr3_aa: ASSYSRQGLNSGANVLT

v_call: TRBV6-5
d_call: NA
cdr3_aa: ASSQGDEQF

v_call: TRBV29-1
d_call: NA
cdr3_aa: SGGVGEQY